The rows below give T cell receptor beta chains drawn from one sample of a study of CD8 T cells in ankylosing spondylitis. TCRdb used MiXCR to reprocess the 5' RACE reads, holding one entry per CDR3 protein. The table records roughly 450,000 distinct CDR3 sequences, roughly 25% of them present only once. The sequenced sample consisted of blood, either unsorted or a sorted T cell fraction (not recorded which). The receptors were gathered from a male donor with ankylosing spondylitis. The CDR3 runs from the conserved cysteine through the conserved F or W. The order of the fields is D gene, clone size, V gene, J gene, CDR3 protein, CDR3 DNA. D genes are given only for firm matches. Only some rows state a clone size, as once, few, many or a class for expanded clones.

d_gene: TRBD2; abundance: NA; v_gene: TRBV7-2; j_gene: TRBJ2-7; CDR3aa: CASSFATSGAYEQYF; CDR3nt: TGTGCCAGCAGCTTCGCGACTAGCGGAGCCTACGAGCAGTACTTC
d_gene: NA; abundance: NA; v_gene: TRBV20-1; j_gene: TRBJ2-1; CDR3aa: CSARDLGSWNEQFF; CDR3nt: TGCAGTGCTAGAGATCTGGGGAGTTGGAATGAGCAGTTCTTC
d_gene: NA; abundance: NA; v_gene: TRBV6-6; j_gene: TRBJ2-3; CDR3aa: CASSSVDTQYF; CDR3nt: TGTGCCAGCAGTTCGGTGGATACGCAGTATTTT
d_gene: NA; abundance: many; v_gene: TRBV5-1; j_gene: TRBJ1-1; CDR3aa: CASSSGGRLVNTEAFF; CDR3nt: TGCGCCAGCAGCTCAGGAGGCAGGCTCGTGAACACTGAAGCTTTCTTT
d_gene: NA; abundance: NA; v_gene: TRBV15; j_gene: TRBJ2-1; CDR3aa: CATSRDLGGLGEQFF; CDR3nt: TGTGCCACCAGCAGAGATCTGGGGGGCTTGGGTGAGCAGTTCTTC
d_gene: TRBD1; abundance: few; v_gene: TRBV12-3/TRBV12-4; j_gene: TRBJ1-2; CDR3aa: CASSVGQGHGYTF; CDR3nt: TGTGCCAGCAGTGTTGGACAGGGGCATGGCTACACCTTC
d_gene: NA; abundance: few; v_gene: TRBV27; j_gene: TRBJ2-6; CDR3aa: CASSLRPGTWTFSGANVLTF; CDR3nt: TGTGCCAGCAGCCTACGGCCGGGGACATGGACCTTCTCTGGGGCCAACGTCCTGACTTTC
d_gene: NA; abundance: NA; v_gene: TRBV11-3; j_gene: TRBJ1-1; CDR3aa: CASSRLDGDTEAFF; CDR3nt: TGTGCCAGCAGCAGATTGGACGGGGACACTGAAGCTTTCTTT
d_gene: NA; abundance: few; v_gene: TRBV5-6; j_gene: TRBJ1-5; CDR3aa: CASSFGFSNQPQHF; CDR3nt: TGTGCCAGCAGCTTCGGGTTTAGCAATCAGCCCCAGCATTTT
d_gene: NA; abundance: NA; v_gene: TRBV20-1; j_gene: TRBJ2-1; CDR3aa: CSAADGASQREQFF; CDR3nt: TGCAGTGCCGCCGACGGGGCTAGCCAACGAGAGCAGTTCTTC
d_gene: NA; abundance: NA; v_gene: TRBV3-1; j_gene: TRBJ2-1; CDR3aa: CASSQGRANEQFF; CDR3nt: TGTGCCAGCAGCCAAGGGAGGGCTAACGAGCAGTTCTTC
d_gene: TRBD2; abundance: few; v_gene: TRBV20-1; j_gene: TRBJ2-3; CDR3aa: CSARVTSGTGGFDTQYF; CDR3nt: TGCAGTGCTAGAGTAACAAGCGGGACGGGGGGATTCGATACGCAGTATTTT
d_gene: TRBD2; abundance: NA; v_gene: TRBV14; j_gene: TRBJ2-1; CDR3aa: CASSPPGLAGRLNEQFF; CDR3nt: TGTGCCAGCAGCCCGCCGGGACTAGCGGGACGGTTGAATGAGCAGTTCTTC
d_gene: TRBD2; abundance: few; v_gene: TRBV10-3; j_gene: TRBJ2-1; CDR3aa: CAISQGLAGYNEQFF; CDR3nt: TGTGCCATCAGCCAGGGACTAGCGGGATACAATGAGCAGTTCTTC
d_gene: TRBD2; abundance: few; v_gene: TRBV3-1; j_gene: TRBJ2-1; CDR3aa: CASSQVKNVGGRGYNEQFF; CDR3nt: TGTGCCAGCAGCCAAGTTAAGAACGTTGGGGGGAGGGGATACAATGAGCAGTTCTTC
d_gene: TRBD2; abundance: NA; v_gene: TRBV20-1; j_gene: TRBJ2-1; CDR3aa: CSARVEGLADSYNEQFF; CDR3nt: TGCAGTGCTAGAGTGGAGGGACTAGCGGACTCCTACAATGAGCAGTTCTTC
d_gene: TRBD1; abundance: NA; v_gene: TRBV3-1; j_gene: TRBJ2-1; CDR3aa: CASSQEGQGGSYNEQFF; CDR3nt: TGTGCCAGCAGCCAAGAGGGACAGGGGGGTTCCTACAATGAGCAGTTCTTC
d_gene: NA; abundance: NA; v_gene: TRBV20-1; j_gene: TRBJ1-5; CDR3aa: CSAASRGLGPYSNQPQHF; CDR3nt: TGCAGTGCTGCGTCGCGGGGCCTTGGGCCATATAGCAATCAGCCCCAGCATTTT
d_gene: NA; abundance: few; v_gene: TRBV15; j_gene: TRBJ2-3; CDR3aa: CATSRGPTDTQYF; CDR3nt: TGTGCCACCAGCAGAGGCCCCACAGATACGCAGTATTTT
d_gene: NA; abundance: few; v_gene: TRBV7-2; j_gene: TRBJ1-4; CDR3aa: CASSPSGHREANEKLFF; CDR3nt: TGTGCCAGCAGCCCTAGTGGGCACAGGGAGGCTAATGAAAAACTGTTTTTT
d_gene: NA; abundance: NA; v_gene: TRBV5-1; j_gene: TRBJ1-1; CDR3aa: CASSSRTENTEAFF; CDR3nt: TGCGCCAGCAGCTCGAGGACGGAGAACACTGAAGCTTTCTTT
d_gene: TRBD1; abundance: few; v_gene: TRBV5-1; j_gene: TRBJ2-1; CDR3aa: CASSTGTGPEEQFF; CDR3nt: TGCGCCAGCAGCACCGGGACAGGTCCGGAGGAGCAGTTCTTC
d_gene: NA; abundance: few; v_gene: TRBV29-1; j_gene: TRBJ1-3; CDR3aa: CSVMMGAGNTIYF; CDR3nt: TGCAGCGTCATGATGGGGGCTGGAAACACCATATATTTT
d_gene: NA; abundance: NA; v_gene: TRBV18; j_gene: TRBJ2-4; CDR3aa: CASSPDGSVNIQYF; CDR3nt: TGTGCCAGCTCACCAGACGGATCCGTAAACATTCAGTACTTC
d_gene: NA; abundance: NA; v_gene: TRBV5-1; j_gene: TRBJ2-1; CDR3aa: CASSLSQGDNNEQFF; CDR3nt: TGCGCCAGCAGCTTGAGTCAGGGAGACAACAATGAGCAGTTCTTC